The clone carrying this T cell receptor beta chain was recorded at least ten times. What it recognizes is unknown. This sample is part of a study of regulatory T cells in long-lasting Graves disease. General study findings and limits: Patients with persistent disease showed a bias toward TRBV28, TRBJ1-2 and TRBJ2-5.

Germline loops: CDR1 SGHRS, CDR2 YFSETQ. The CDR3 spans 13 residues. The V and J ends lost 6 bases and 8 bases, in that order; junction bases with no gene match: 10. Specified time point: newly diagnosed GD, antithyroid drugs for less than 3 months. Researchers made the TCR library from RNA that was extracted from PBMCs. The authors built TCR beta libraries using iRepertoire HTBI primers and Arm-PCR of CDR3 regions. TCRdb re-analysed the multiplex PCR reads in MiXCR, keeping a single row per CDR3 protein. Of around 480,000 distinct CDR3 sequences detected, 15% to 20% appear once; the ten largest clones hold 12%. The data were also submitted as part of a second study, on T cells in Graves' hyperthyroidism and ophthalmopathy. That publication notes: RT-PCR in the first round (using the HTBI primer set) targeted the TCR CDR3.

This clonotype was sampled from a man between 40 and 49 years old with Graves disease. The material was peripheral blood mononuclear cells (PBMCs), obtained at new diagnosis, from a patient treated with antithyroid drugs. The chain has TRBV5-1 and TRBJ2-5, with 7 bases matching TRBD2. CDR3: CASTGLDSFTQYF. The CDR3 DNA reads TGCGCCAGCACCGGACTAGATTCTTTTACCCAGTACTTC.